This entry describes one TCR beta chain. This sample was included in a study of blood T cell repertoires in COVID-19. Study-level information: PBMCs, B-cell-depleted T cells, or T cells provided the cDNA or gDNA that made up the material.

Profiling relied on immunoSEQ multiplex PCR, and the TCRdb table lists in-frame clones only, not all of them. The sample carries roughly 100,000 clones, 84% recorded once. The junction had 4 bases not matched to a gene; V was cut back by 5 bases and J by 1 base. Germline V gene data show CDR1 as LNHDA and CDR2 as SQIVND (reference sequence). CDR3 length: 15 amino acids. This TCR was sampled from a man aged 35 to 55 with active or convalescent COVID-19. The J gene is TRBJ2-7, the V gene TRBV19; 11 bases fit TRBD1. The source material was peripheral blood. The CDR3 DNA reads TGTGCCAGTAGTGGACGGGACAGGGGGTCCTACGAGCAGTACTTC. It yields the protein CASSGRDRGSYEQYF.